The T cell receptor beta chain described here comes from a study of blood T cell repertoires in COVID-19 (dated by TCRdb to about 2020). Broadly, across the study: The collaborator samples originated in the United States, Italy and Spain and spanned the acute and convalescent phases of COVID-19. The material from the prospective study consisted of cDNA or gDNA derived from T cells, B-cell-depleted T cells, or PBMCs. Subjects who had been exposed to COVID-19, were actively infected with it, or had recovered from it provided the deeply sampled blood TCRbeta repertoires that made up the dataset. The repertoires were made available in a free public database intended to serve as a resource for research on the immune response to SARS-CoV-2. The samples were drawn from the first 160 participants of the ongoing ImmuneRACE study and from 950 to 1,500 subjects provided by 6 global collaborators. Nearly every sample came with metadata listing a de-identified subject ID, COVID-19 status, age in years and sex. Where HLA class I and class II types were available, the types were taken from metadata supplied by the sample provider, not from assay-based typing.

Clipping removes 4 bases from V and 8 bases from J, with 5 as the unmatched junction base count. For CDR1 and CDR2, the germline V gene lists MDHEN and SYDVKM. The CDR3 numbers 14 residues from cysteine through phenylalanine. This entry keeps only the CDR3 DNA: 42 bases, framed from base 1. Remarks on this clone: The antigen it recognizes is unknown. There are no base qualities to consult, and no much larger clone falls within one base.

Overall results and qualifications from the work: How much clinical and demographic metadata was included differed by source and by participant, and the metadata was provided uncurated.

TCRbeta CDR3 regions were amplified from genomic DNA using the immunoSEQ Assay, a bias-controlled multiplex PCR. The original methods were these. The number of nucleated cells in each sample was estimated by amplification of reference gene primers within the assay. To quantify the absolute abundance of each unique TCRbeta CDR3 rearrangement, sequence reads were collapsed and filtered. For each sample, productive Simpson clonality was calculated as the square root of Simpson's diversity index over productive rearrangements. Here the immuneACCESS table is served through TCRdb, limited to in-frame sequences with V and J called. Missing clones are a known gap in these copies; in checked studies unresolved V genes cover under half, and the rest lacks a known reason. That table gives V, J and clone size, and the DNA gave D and trimming. The sample table shows roughly 120,000 clones, and 70% to 80% are seen once. The ten largest make up roughly 2.6% of the sample.

The collaborating institutions used their own protocols to collect whole blood in K2EDTA tubes. For TCRbeta analysis, collaborators shipped samples as frozen whole blood, isolated PBMCs, or DNA extracted from either of those sample types. The sample comprised peripheral blood. The TCR originated in a man aged 45-60 years with acute or convalescent COVID-19. The chain links TRBV28 with TRBJ2-1; 10 central bases correspond to TRBD2. At the DNA level, the sequence is TGTGCCAGCAGTTCTAGCGGGAGTCCCTATGAGCAGTTCTTC. This encodes CASSSSGSPYEQFF.